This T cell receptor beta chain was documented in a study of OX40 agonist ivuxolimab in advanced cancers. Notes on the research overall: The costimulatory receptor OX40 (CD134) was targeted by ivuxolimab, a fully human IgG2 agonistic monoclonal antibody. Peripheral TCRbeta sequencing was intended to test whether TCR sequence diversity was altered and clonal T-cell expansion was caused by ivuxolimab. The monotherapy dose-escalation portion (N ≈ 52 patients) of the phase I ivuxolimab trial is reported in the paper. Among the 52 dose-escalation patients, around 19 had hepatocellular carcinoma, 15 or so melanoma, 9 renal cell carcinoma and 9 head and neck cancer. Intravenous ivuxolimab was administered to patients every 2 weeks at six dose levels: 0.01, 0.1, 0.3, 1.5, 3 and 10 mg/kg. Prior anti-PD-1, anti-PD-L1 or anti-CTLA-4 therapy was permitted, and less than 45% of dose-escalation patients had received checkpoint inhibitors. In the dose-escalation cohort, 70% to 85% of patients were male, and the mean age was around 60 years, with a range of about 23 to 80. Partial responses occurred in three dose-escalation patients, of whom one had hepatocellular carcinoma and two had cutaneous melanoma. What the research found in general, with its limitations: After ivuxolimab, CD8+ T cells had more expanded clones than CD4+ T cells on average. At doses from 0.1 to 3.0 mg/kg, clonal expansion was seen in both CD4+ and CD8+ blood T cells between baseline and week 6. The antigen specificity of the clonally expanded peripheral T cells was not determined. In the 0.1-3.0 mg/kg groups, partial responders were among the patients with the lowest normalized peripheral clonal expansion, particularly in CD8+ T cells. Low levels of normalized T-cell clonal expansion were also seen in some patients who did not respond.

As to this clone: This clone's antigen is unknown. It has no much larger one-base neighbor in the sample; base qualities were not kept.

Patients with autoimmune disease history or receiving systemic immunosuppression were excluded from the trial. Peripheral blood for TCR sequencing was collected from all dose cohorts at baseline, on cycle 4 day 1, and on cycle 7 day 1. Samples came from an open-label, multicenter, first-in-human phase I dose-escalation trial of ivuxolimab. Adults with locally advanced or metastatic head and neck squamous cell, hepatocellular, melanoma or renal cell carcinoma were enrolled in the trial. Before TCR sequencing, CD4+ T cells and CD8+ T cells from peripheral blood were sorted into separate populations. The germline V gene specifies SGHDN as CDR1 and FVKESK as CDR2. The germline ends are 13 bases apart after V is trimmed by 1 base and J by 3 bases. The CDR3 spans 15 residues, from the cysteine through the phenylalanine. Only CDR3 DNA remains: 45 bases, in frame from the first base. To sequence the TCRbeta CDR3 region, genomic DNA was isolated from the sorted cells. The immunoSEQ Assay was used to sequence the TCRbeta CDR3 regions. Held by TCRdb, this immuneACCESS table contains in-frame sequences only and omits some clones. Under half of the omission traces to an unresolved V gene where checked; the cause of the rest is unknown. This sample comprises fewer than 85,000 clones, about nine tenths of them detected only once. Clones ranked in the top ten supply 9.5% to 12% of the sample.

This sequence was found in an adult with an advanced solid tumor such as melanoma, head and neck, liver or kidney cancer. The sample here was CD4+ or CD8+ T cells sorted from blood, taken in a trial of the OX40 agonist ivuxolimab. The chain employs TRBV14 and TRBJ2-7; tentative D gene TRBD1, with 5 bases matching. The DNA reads TGTGCCAGCAGCCAAGGGGCAGGGCACAGCTACGAGCAGTACTTC. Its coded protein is CASSQGAGHSYEQYF.